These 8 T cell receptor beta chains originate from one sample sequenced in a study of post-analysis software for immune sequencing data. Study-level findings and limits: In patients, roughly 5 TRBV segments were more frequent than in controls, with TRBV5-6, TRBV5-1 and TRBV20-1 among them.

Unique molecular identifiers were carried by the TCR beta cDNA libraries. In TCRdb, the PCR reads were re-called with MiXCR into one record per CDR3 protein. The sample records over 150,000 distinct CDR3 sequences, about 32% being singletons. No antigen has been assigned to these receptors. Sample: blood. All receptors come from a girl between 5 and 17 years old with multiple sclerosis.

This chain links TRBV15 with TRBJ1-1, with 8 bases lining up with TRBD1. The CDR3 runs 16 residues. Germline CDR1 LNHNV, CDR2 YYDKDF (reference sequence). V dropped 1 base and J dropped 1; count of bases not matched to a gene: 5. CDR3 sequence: CATSRGAGGGNTEAFF. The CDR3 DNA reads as TGTGCCACCAGCAGAGGTGCAGGGGGCGGGAACACTGAAGCTTTCTTT.

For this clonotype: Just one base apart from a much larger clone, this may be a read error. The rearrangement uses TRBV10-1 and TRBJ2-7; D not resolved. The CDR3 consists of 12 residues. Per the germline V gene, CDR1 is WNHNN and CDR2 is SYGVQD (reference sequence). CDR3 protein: CASSASSYEQDF. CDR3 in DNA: TGCGCCAGCTCGGCCAGCTCCTACGAGCAGGACTTC.

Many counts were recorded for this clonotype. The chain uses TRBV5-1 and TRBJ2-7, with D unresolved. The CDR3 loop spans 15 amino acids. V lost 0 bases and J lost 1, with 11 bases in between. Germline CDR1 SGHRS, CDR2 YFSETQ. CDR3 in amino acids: CASSLAFPTSYEQYF. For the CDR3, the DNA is TGCGCCAGCAGCTTGGCCTTTCCCACTTCCTACGAGCAGTACTTC.

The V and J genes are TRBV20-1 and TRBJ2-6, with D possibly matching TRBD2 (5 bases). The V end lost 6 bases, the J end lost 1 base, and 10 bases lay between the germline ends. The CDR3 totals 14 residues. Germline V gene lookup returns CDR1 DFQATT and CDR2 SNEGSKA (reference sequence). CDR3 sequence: CSAKLGSGANVLTF. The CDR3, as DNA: TGCAGTGCCAAACTAGGGTCTGGGGCCAACGTCCTGACTTTC.

Written as DNA, the CDR3 is TGCAGCGTTGGCAGTCCTTTGGAGCAGTTCTTC. This gives the protein CSVGSPLEQFF. The J gene is TRBJ2-1, the V gene TRBV29-1; D gene unclear. Germline-derived CDR1 and CDR2 are SQVTM and ANQGSEA. This CDR3 contains 11 residues. V lost 4 bases, J lost 10 bases, and 11 bases lay in between.

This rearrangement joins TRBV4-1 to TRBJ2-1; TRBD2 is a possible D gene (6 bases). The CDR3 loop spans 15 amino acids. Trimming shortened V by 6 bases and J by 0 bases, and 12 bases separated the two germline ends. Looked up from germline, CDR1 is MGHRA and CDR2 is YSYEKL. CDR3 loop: CASSQTSTSYNEQFF. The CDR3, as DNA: TGCGCCAGCAGTCAAACTAGCACCTCCTACAATGAGCAGTTCTTC.

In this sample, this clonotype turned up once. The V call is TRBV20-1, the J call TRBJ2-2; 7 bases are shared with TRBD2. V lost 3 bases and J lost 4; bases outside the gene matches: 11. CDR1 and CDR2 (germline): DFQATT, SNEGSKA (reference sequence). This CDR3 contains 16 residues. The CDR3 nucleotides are TGCAGTGCTAGGGTGTTGGGAGGGCCGCCCACCGGGGAGCTGTTTTTT. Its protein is CSARVLGGPPTGELFF.

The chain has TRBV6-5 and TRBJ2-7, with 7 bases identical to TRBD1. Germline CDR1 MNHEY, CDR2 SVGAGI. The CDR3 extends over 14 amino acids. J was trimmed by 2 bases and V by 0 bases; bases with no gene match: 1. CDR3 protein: CASSYSTGAYEQYF. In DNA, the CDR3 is TGTGCCAGCAGTTACTCTACAGGGGCCTACGAGCAGTACTTC.